This T cell receptor (beta chain) is drawn from a study of blood T cell repertoires in COVID-19 (dated by TCRdb to about 2020). As for the study more broadly: Collaborator samples came from the United States, Italy and Spain and covered acute and convalescent phases of COVID-19. Nearly every sample came with metadata listing a de-identified subject ID, COVID-19 status, age in years and sex. Samples came from the ongoing ImmuneRACE study (first 160 participants) plus 1,254 subjects from 6 global collaborators. Where available, HLA class I and class II types were taken from metadata supplied by the sample provider and were not determined by assay-based typing. Subjects who had been exposed to COVID-19, were actively infected with it, or had recovered from it provided the deeply sampled blood TCRbeta repertoires that made up the dataset. The material from the prospective study consisted of cDNA or gDNA derived from T cells, B-cell-depleted T cells, or PBMCs. The repertoires were released in a freely available public database meant as a resource for research on the immune response to SARS-CoV-2.

Relative to germline, V is 5 bases shorter and J is 5 bases shorter, with 18 bases between their ends. The germline V gene specifies WSHSY as CDR1 and SAAADI as CDR2. The CDR3 has 15 amino acids, counting the end cysteine and phenylalanine. Only CDR3 DNA is held: 45 bases, read in frame from base 1. Each collaborating institution followed its own protocols to collect whole blood in K2EDTA tubes. For TCRbeta analysis, collaborator samples were shipped as frozen whole blood, as isolated PBMCs, or as DNA extracted from either sample type. The research as a whole found: The quantity of clinical and demographic metadata differed by source and by participant and was supplied without curation.

TCRbeta CDR3 regions were amplified from genomic DNA using the immunoSEQ Assay, a bias-controlled multiplex PCR. Turning to the authors' computational methods: The number of nucleated cells in each sample was estimated by amplification of reference gene primers within the assay. Sequence reads were collapsed and filtered to measure the absolute abundance of every unique TCRbeta CDR3 rearrangement. For each sample, productive Simpson clonality was calculated as the square root of Simpson's diversity index across productive rearrangements. TCRdb re-hosts the immuneACCESS table, in-frame sequences only. Its copies lack some clones; in the studies checked, an unresolved V gene accounts for under half of them, and the cause for the rest is not known. That table supplies the V and J calls and clone size; D and trimming were determined from the DNA. The sample contains about 46,000 clones, about 89% of them found a single time. The ten largest make up about a sixth of the sample.

Details on this clone: Its antigen is not yet known. It has no much larger one-base neighbor in the sample; base qualities were not kept.

The sequence links TRBV10-2 to TRBJ1-1; no D gene can be assigned with confidence. The sequencing sample was made of peripheral blood. This sequence was found in a human donor in a cohort sampled during active COVID-19. For the CDR3, the sequence is CASSLREILGTEAFF. The DNA sequence is as follows: TGCGCCAGCAGTCTACGGGAGATTTTGGGGACTGAAGCTTTCTTT.